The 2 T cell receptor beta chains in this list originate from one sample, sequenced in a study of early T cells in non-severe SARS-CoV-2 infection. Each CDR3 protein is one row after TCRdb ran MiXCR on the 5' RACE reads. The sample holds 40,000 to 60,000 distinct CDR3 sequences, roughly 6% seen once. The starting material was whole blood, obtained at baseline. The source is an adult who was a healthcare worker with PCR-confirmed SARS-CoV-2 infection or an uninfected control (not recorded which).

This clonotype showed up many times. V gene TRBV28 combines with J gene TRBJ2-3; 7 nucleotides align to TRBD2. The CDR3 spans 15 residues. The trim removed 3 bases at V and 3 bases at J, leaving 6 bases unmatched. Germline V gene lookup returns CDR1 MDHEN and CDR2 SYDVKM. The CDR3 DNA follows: TGTGCCAGCAGTTTGGGAGCGGGGCTAACAGATACGCAGTATTTT. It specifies CASSLGAGLTDTQYF.

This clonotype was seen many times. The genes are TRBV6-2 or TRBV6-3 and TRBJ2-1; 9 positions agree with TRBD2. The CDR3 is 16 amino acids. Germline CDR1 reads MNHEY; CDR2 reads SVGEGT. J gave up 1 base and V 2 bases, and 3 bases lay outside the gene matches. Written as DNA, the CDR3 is TGTGCCAGCAGTTACCTAGCGGGGCATTCCTACAATGAGCAGTTCTTC. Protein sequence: CASSYLAGHSYNEQFF.